This TCR beta chain came from a study of shared clonotypes between healthy human individuals. Study-level points and caveats: Only a few donors were included, so the genetic and exposure-history diversity represented was limited. Estimated clonotype richness was generally higher in naive than memory subsets. Only blood underwent sampling, and tissue repertoires likely differ.

Germline-derived CDR1 and CDR2 are ENHRY and SYGVKD. The ends were cut back, 0 bases at V and 7 bases at J, with 10 bases in the middle. This CDR3 has 14 residues. The table lists this clone with a count of one. The antigen remains unidentified. It was at deep level that the assay was run. Assay: immunoSEQ multiplex PCR; the TCRdb copy retains only in-frame clones and omits some. The sample has about 1 million clones; around four fifths are singletons. Sequencing used memory CD4+ T cells sorted from blood. Subset meaning: CD45RA-negative fraction. The rearrangement links TRBV10-3 to TRBJ1-5; D is unresolved. This TCR derives from a man in his late teens or twenties in good health. The CDR3 spells CAISESIGSQPQHF. Written as DNA, the CDR3 is TGTGCCATCAGTGAGTCAATTGGGAGCCAGCCCCAGCATTTT.